These T cell receptor beta chains were read from a single sample in a study of blood T cell repertoires in COVID-19. The method was immunoSEQ multiplex PCR; TCRdb's version includes in-frame clones alone and lacks a portion of them. The sample contains 84,000 or so clones, 87% of which appear only once. Material: peripheral blood. These receptors were taken from a man between 60 and 70 years old with acute or convalescent COVID-19. Both conserved end residues are part of each CDR3. The order of the fields is V gene, J gene, CDR3 protein.

TRBV10-3,TRBJ2-1,CAISEGGPVYNEQFF
TRBV13,TRBJ1-1,CASRLARGRTNTEAFF
TRBV27,TRBJ1-5,CASSLGTGAQPQHF
TRBV24-1,TRBJ2-1,CATSDSPAGQHYNEQFF
TRBV9,TRBJ2-1,CASSVGTIYNEQFF
TRBV6-1,TRBJ2-7,CASSDLADVYEQYF
TRBV15,TRBJ1-5,CATSVDSNQPQHF
TRBV6-2/TRBV6-3,TRBJ2-7,CASRPAGGQTSYEQYF
TRBV2,TRBJ2-5,CASAQAVGETQYF
TRBV10-3,TRBJ1-2,CAISESGAGYGYTF
TRBV27,TRBJ1-1,CASSLSPSSGTEAFF
TRBV5-4,TRBJ1-2,CASSLDRGQGYTF
TRBV9,TRBJ1-4,CASSPRQGPGEKLFF
TRBV24-1,TRBJ2-3,CATSDSAARGGSTDTQYF
TRBV18,TRBJ1-1,CASSQVTGVLDTEAFF
TRBV7-2,TRBJ1-2,CASSQTGTQTYYGYTF
TRBV7-2,TRBJ1-2,CASSTGTGGNYGYTF
TRBV28,TRBJ2-1,CASRSSGNSYNEQFF
TRBV2,TRBJ1-2,CASYDRSHDGYTF
TRBV3-1/TRBV3-2,TRBJ2-3,CASSQGPSTDTQYF
TRBV7-2,TRBJ1-4,CASSDIGTWAGKLFF
TRBV5-6,TRBJ2-7,CASSLGQGGEQYF
TRBV5-1,TRBJ1-1,CASSLDGQPDTEAFF
TRBV19,TRBJ1-3,CASNAALGNTIYF